These T cell receptor beta chains were read from a single sample in a study of T cell responses to AZD1222 COVID-19 vaccine. The protocol was immunoSEQ multiplex PCR, while the TCRdb copy is restricted to in-frame clones and leaves out a portion. The data contain about 130,000 clones, more than 90% of them singletons. Material: peripheral blood, obtained 28 days after the second AZD1222 dose. The source is an adult who received the AZD1222 COVID-19 vaccine. CDR3s include the opening cysteine and the closing phenylalanine or tryptophan. Fields, in order: J gene, D gene, clone size, V gene, CDR3 DNA, CDR3 protein. The D gene is left open where the match is weak. Only part of the rows carry a size: once, few, many, or a class if the clone is expanded.

TRBJ1-1,.,.,TRBV5-6,TGTGCCAGCAGCTTGGTGGGCGGGGAGAGGGTGAACACTGAAGCTTTCTTT,CASSLVGGERVNTEAFF
TRBJ1-2,TRBD1,once,TRBV4-3,TGCGCCAGCAGCCAAAAATACCCCGGGACAGGGGGCCACAACTATGGCTACACCTTC,CASSQKYPGTGGHNYGYTF
TRBJ1-2,.,once,TRBV10-3,TGTGCCATCCTACAGGTGACATATGGCTACACCTTC,CAILQVTYGYTF
TRBJ1-5,.,.,TRBV7-8,TGTGCCAGCAGCCAGACATTTGGGGTGAATCAGCCCCAGCATTTT,CASSQTFGVNQPQHF
TRBJ1-1,TRBD1,.,TRBV5-5,TGTGCCAGCAACTTTCGGGACAGGGGGACCTACACTGAAGCTTTCTTT,CASNFRDRGTYTEAFF
TRBJ1-1,.,.,TRBV4-1,TGCGCCAGCAGCCAAGGAACAGGGCTTAACACTGAAGCTTTCTTT,CASSQGTGLNTEAFF
TRBJ2-1,TRBD1,once,TRBV5-1,TGCGCCAGCAGCTTGGCCCCCCAGGATACAGGGGGTTTGTACAATGAGCAGTTCTTC,CASSLAPQDTGGLYNEQFF
TRBJ1-1,TRBD1,.,TRBV19,TGTGCCAGTAGTTATTCCGGGACAGGTGAGAACACTGAAGCTTTCTTT,CASSYSGTGENTEAFF
TRBJ2-1,TRBD2,.,TRBV5-4,TGTGCCAGCAGCTTGGGGGTAGCGGGCTCCTACAATGAGCAGTTCTTC,CASSLGVAGSYNEQFF
TRBJ1-1,.,.,TRBV14,TGTGCCAGCAGCCAAGGTCGGGCCGGGGGTGCTTTCTTT,CASSQGRAGGAFF
TRBJ2-2,.,.,TRBV9,TGTGCCAGCAGCCCGGGGACTAACACCGGGGAGCTGTTTTTT,CASSPGTNTGELFF
TRBJ2-3,TRBD2,.,TRBV5-4,TGTGCCAGCAGCTTGCCCAGCGGGAGGGCCGGAGATACGCAGTATTTT,CASSLPSGRAGDTQYF
TRBJ1-2,.,.,TRBV3-1/TRBV3-2,TGTGCCAGCAGCCGAAGTGAGGTATATTCTAACTATGGCTACACCTTC,CASSRSEVYSNYGYTF
TRBJ1-4,.,.,TRBV4-2,TGTGCCAGCAGCCAAGTTTCAGGGGACGAAAAACTGTTTTTT,CASSQVSGDEKLFF
TRBJ2-1,TRBD2,.,TRBV30,TGTGCCTGGAGTGTGCCTAGCGGGAGGAATGAGCAGTTCTTC,CAWSVPSGRNEQFF
TRBJ1-6,.,.,TRBV7-2,TGTGCCAGCAGCTTAGCGGGTTACAGAAATTCACCCCTCCACTTT,CASSLAGYRNSPLHF
TRBJ2-5,.,.,TRBV2,TGTGCCAGCAGCCCCACAGGGATCCAAGAGACCCAGTACTTC,CASSPTGIQETQYF
TRBJ1-1,.,once,TRBV10-3,TGTGCCATCAGTATACAGGGCCGCCAGGCTTTCTTT,CAISIQGRQAFF
TRBJ2-2,.,.,TRBV6-5,TGTGCCAGCAGTCCGCGGATCACCGGGGAGCTGTTTTTT,CASSPRITGELFF
TRBJ1-2,.,.,TRBV5-1,TGCGCCAGCAGCTTGGGAGCAGGCCTTAACTATGGCTACACCTTC,CASSLGAGLNYGYTF
TRBJ1-1,.,.,TRBV12-5,TGTGCTAGTGGTTTGGTATGGGGGCCAGGTAACACTGAAGCTTTCTTT,CASGLVWGPGNTEAFF
TRBJ1-2,.,.,TRBV5-1,TGCGCCAGCAGCTTGCAGGGGAATGGCAACTATGGCTACACCTTC,CASSLQGNGNYGYTF
TRBJ1-5,.,.,TRBV9,TGTGCCAGCAGCGTAGGTCCCCTCCCTCAGCCCCAGCATTTT,CASSVGPLPQPQHF
TRBJ1-1,TRBD1,.,TRBV5-1,TGCGCCAGCAGCTCGGGACAGGGGAGCACTGAAGCTTTCTTT,CASSSGQGSTEAFF
TRBJ2-1,TRBD2,.,TRBV11-3,TGTGCCAGCAGCTTAGGGACTAGCGGATACAATGAGCAGTTCTTC,CASSLGTSGYNEQFF
TRBJ2-5,.,.,TRBV7-2,TGTGCCAGCAGCACCAGGGACCGGGAGACCCAGTACTTC,CASSTRDRETQYF
TRBJ1-5,.,.,TRBV7-2,TGTGCCAGCTCCTTCTCGGGCGGCAATCAGCCCCAGCATTTT,CASSFSGGNQPQHF
TRBJ2-1,.,.,TRBV7-9,TGTGCCAGCAGCTTCAGGTCAAGGGACGGGGATGAGCAGTTCTTC,CASSFRSRDGDEQFF
TRBJ2-1,TRBD2,once,TRBV11-3,TGTGCCAGCAGCTTAGATTGGGGGACTAGCGGGAGTATCAATGAGCAGTTCTTC,CASSLDWGTSGSINEQFF
TRBJ1-1,.,.,TRBV7-9,TGTGCCACGACCAACGGAGTAGAAGCTTTCTTT,CATTNGVEAFF
TRBJ2-5,.,.,TRBV18,TGTGCCAGCTCACCAGGCAGGGGCGAGCAAGAGACCCAGTACTTC,CASSPGRGEQETQYF
TRBJ2-2,.,.,TRBV3-1/TRBV3-2,TGTGCCAGCAGCCAACATGGGGAGGAGGCCGGGGAGCTGTTTTTT,CASSQHGEEAGELFF
TRBJ1-2,.,.,TRBV14,TGTGCCAGCAGCCAAGGAAGGTATGGCTACACCTTC,CASSQGRYGYTF
TRBJ2-1,TRBD1,.,TRBV19,TGTGCCAGTAGTATTACAGGGGGATATAGAAATGAGCAGTTCTTC,CASSITGGYRNEQFF
TRBJ1-2,TRBD1,once,TRBV2,TGTGCCCAACCAAAAGGGGGCTCTCAGCAGCGCTACACCTTC,CAQPKGGSQQRYTF
TRBJ1-2,.,once,TRBV11-3,TGTGCCAGCAGCTCCAATCAGGGTGACAATGGCTACACCTTC,CASSSNQGDNGYTF
TRBJ1-2,.,once,TRBV7-2,TGTGCCAGCAGCGAAAGCCAGTACCCCCTTGAAGGCTACACCTTC,CASSESQYPLEGYTF
TRBJ2-1,.,few,TRBV11-3,TGTGCCAGCAGCTTAGGTGGCTCCTACAATGAGCAGTTCTTC,CASSLGGSYNEQFF
TRBJ1-4,.,.,TRBV11-2,TGTGCCAGCAGTCCCGGGGGGCGGACTAATGAAAAACTGTTTTTT,CASSPGGRTNEKLFF
TRBJ1-2,.,.,TRBV3-1/TRBV3-2,TGTGCCAGCAGCCAAGGGTATGAGCTCCCCAACTATGGCTACACCTTC,CASSQGYELPNYGYTF
TRBJ1-1,.,once,TRBV28,TGTGCCAGCAGTGTGTTCCTAAGGAACACTGAAGCTTTCTTT,CASSVFLRNTEAFF
TRBJ2-3,.,few,TRBV9,TGTGCCAGCAGCGTAGGAATAGGGGCCGGAAGGCTGACAGATACGCAGTATTTT,CASSVGIGAGRLTDTQYF
TRBJ2-1,TRBD2,.,TRBV13,TGTGCCAGCAGCTCGACTAGCGGGATTGAGCAGTTCTTC,CASSSTSGIEQFF
TRBJ1-6,.,.,TRBV5-5,TGTGCCAGCAGCTTAGGACGGATGAATTCACCCCTCCACTTT,CASSLGRMNSPLHF
TRBJ2-7,TRBD1,once,TRBV11-2,TGTGCCAGCAGTGACTCCGGGACAGGGGACTACGAGCAGTACTTC,CASSDSGTGDYEQYF